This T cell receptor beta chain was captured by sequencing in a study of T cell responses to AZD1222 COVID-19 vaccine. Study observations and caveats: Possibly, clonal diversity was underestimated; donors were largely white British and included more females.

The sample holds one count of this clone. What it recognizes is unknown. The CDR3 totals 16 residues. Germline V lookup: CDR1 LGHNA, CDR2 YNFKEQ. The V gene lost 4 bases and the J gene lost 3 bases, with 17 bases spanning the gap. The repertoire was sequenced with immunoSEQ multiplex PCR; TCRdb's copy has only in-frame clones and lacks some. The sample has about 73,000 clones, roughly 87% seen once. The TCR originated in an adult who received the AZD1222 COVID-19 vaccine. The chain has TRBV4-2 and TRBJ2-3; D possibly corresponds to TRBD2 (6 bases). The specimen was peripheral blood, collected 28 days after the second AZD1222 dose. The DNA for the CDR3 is TGTGCCAGCAGCCCATTCGGGGGTAGCGGTACAGATACGCAGTATTTT. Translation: CASSPFGGSGTDTQYF.